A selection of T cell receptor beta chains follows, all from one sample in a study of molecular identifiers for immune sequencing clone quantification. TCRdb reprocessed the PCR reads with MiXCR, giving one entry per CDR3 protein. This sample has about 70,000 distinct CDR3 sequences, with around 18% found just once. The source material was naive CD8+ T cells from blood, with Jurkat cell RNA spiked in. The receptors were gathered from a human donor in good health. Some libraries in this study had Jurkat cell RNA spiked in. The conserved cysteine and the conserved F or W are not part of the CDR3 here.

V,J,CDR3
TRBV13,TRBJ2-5,ASSLGREDPKETQY
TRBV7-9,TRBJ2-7,ASSSAPGTGVFYEQY
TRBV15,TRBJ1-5,ATSRGNSNQPQH
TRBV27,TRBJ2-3,ASGLDLYTQY
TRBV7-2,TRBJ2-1,ASSSTGLAVYNEQF
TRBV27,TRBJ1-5,ASSSGTGNQPQH
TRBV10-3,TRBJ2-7,AITHTGHSDEQY
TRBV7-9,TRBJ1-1,ASSSRDRTHTEAF
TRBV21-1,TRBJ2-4,ASSKGTSSKAKNIQY
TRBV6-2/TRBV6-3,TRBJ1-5,ASSYISRRPSNQPQH
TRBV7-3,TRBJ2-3,ASSLDGSTDTQY
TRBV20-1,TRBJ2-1,SAKGTANEQF
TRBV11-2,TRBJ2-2,ASSGTGFLIRNTGELF
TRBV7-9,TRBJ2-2,ASPGQNTGELF
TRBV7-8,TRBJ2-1,ASSGRLADHYNEQF
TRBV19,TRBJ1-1,ASSIDRTRDTEAF
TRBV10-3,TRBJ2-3,AISGEDTQY
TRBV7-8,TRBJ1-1,ASSIRAIRVGTVDDTEAF
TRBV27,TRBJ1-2,ASSAGRNYGYT
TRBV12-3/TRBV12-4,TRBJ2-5,ASSRRAGPFPETQY
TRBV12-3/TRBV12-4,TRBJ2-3,ASSATGEEREAITDTQY
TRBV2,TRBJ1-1,ASWAGVTNTEAF
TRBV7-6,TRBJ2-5,ASSLYLGQQETQY
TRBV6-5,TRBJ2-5,ATQPGLAAETQY
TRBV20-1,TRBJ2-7,SACNSELPCEQY
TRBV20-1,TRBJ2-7,SAVPTSGRVFYEQY
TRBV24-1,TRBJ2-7,ATSDPGQGYEQY
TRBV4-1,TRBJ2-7,ASSQGASGTHEQY
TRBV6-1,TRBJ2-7,ASRMGMTSGPKGEQY
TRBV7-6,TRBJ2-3,ASSFLSGSRDTQY
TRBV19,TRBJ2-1,ASTSSDPGSGTLHNEQF
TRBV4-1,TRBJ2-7,ASSQWTECERY
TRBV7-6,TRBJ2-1,ASSLSGRITYNEQF
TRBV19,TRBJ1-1,ADILASEAF
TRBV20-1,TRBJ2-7,SASQLAGEWGEQY
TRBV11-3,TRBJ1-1,ASSRLLRGPYTEAF
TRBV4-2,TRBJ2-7,ASSFRLAEGYEQY
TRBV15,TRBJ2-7,ATSRSRALSSYEQY
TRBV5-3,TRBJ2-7,ASSFSGNTYEQY
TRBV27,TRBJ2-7,ASSISASYEQY
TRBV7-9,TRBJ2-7,ASTSGSVLAGNTYSYEQY
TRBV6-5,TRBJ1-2,ASSYAENYGYT
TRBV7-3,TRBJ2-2,ASSLMGWDSTGELF
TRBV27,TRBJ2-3,ASSPVTVSTDTQY
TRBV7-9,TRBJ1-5,ASSSTYTGAHQPQH
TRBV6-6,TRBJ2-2,ASGLAGVLTGELF
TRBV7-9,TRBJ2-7,ASSPGHTTYEQY
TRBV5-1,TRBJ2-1,ASSPWEPKMNEQF
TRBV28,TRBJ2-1,ASRLTGVLNEQF
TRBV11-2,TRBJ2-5,ASTGGENKETQY
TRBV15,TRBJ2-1,ATSTDSYNEQF
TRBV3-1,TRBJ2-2,ASSQVARSGITGELF
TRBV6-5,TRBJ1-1,ASSYSGGLAMTEAF
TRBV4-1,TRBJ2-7,ASSHPGEYEQY
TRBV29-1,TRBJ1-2,SVEDGRRAGGPPGYT
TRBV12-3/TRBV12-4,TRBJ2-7,ASSINYEQY
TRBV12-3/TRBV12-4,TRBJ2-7,ASSLPPWGSGRDEQY